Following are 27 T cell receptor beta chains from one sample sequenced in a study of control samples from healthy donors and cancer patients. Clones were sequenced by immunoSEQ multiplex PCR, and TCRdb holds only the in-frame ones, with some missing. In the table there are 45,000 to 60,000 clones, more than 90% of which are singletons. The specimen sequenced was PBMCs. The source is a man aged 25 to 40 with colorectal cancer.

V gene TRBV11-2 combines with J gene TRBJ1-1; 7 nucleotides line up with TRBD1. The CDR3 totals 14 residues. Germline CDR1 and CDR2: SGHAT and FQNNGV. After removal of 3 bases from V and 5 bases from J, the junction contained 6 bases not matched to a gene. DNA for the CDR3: TGTGCCAGCAGCTTTCAGGGCAGGGGGACTGAAGCTTTCTTT. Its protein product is CASSFQGRGTEAFF.

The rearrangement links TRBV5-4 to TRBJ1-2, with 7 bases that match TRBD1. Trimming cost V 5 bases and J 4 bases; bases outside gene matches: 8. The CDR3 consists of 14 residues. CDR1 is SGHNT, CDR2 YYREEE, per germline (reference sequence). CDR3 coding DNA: TGTGCCAGCAGACCAAGACAGGGATCCTATGGCTACACCTTC. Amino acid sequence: CASRPRQGSYGYTF.

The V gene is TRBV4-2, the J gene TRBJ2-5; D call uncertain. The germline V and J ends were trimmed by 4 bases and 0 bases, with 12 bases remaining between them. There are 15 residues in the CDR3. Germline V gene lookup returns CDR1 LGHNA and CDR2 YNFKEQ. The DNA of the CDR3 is TGTGCCAGCAGCCGTGAAATAGGCTACCAAGAGACCCAGTACTTC. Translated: CASSREIGYQETQYF.

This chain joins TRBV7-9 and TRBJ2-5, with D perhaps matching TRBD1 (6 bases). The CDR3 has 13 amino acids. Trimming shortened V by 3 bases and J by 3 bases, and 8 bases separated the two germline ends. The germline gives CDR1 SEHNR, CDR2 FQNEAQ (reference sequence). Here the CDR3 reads CASSFQGKETQYF. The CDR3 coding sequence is TGTGCCAGCAGCTTCCAGGGGAAAGAGACCCAGTACTTC.

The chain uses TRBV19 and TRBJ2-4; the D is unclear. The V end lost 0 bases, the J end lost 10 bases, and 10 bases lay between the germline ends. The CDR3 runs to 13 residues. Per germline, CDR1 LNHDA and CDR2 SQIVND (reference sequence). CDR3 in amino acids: CASSIEKGPIQYF. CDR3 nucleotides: TGTGCCAGTAGTATAGAAAAAGGTCCAATTCAGTACTTC.

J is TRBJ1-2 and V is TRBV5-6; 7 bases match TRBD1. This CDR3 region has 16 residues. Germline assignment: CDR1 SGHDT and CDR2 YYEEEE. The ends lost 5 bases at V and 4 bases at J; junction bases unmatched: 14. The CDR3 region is CASSSFDRDLLYGYTF. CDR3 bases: TGTGCCAGCAGTTCCTTTGACAGGGACCTCCTCTATGGCTACACCTTC.

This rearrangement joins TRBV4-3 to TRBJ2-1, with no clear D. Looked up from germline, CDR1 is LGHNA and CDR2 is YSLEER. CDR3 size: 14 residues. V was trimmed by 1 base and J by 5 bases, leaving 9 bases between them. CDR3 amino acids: CASSQVYLNNEQFF. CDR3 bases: TGCGCCAGCAGCCAAGTTTATTTAAACAATGAGCAGTTCTTC.

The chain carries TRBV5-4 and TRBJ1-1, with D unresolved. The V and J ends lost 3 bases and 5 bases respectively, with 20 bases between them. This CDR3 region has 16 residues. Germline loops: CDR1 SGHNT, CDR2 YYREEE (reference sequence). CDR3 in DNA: TGTGCCAGCAGCTCCCCCGCTCGGACCCCGGGAACTGAAGCTTTCTTT. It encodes CASSSPARTPGTEAFF.

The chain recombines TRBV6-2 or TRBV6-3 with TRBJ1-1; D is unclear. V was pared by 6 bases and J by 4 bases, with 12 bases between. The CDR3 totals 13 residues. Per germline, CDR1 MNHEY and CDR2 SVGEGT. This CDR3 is CASSPSWSTEAFF. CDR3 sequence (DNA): TGTGCCAGCAGCCCTTCGTGGAGCACTGAAGCTTTCTTT.

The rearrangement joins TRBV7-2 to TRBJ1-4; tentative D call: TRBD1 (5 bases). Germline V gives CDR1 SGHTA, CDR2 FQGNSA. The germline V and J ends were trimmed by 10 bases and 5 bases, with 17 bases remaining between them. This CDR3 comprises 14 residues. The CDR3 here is CANDGGWGNEKLFF. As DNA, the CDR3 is TGTGCCAACGACGGGGGTTGGGGGAATGAAAAACTGTTTTTT.

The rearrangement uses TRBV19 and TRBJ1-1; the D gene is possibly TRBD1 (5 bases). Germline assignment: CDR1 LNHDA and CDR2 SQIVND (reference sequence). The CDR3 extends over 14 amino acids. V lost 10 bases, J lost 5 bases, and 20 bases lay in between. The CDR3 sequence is CATAFDSLGTEAFF. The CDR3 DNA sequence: TGTGCCACCGCATTCGACAGCCTGGGAACTGAAGCTTTCTTT.

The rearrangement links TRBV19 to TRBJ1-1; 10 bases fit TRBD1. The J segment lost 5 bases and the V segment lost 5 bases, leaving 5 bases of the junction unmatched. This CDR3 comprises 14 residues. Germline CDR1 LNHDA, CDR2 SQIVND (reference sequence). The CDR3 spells CASSAWTGGTEAFF. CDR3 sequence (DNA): TGTGCCAGTAGTGCATGGACAGGGGGAACTGAAGCTTTCTTT.

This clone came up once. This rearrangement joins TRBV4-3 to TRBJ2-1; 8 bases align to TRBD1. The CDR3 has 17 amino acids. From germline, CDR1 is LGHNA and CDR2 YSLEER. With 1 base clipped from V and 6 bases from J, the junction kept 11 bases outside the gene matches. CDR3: CASSQAISGGIRNEQFF. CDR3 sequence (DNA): TGCGCCAGCAGCCAAGCCATCTCAGGGGGCATCCGCAATGAGCAGTTCTTC.

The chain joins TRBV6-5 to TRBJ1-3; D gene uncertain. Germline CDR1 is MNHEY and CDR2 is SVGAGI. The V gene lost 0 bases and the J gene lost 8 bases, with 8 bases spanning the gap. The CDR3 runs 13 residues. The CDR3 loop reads CASSYSESDTIYF. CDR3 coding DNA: TGTGCCAGCAGTTACTCGGAGTCCGACACCATATATTTT.

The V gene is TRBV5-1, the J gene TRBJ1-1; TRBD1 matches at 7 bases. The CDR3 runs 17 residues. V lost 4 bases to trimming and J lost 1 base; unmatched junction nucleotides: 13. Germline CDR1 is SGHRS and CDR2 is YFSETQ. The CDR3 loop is CASSAVPSGTANTEAFF. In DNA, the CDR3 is TGCGCCAGCAGCGCTGTACCGTCCGGGACAGCGAACACTGAAGCTTTCTTT. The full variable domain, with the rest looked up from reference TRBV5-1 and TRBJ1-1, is KAGVTQTPRYLIKTRGQQVTLSCSPISGHRSVSWYQQTPGQGLQFLFEYFSETQRNKGNFPGRFSGRQFSNSRSEMNVSTLELGDSALYLCASSAVPSGTANTEAFFGQGTRLTVV.

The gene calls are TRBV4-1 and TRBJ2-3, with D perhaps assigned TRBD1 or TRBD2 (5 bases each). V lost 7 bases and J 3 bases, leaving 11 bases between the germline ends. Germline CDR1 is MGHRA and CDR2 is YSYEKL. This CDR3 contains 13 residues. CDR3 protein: CASNGGSTDTQYF. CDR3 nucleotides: TGCGCCAGCAATGGGGGTTCGACAGATACGCAGTATTTT.

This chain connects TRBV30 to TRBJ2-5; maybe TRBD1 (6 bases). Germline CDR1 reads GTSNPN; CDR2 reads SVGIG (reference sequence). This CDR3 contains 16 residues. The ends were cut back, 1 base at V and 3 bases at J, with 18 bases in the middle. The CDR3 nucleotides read TGTGCCTGGAGTGGTGCCTCCGGACAGCGCGAAGAGACCCAGTACTTC. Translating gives CAWSGASGQREETQYF.

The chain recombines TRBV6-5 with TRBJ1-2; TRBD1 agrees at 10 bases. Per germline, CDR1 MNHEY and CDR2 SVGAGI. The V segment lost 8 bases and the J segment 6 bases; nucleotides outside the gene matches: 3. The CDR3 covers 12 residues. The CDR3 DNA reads TGTGCCAGCTTTGGACAGGGGGATGGCTACACCTTC. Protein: CASFGQGDGYTF.

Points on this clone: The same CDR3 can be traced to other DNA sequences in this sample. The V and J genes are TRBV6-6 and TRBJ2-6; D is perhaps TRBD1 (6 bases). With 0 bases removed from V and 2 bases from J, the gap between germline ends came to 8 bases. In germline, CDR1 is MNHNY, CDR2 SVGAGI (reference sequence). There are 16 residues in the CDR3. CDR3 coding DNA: TGTGCCAGCAGTTACTCTACAGGGACTGGGGCCAACGTCCTGACTTTC. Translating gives CASSYSTGTGANVLTF.

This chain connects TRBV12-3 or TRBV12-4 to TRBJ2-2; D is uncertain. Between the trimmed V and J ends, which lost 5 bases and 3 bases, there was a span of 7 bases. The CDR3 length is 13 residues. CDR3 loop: CASSQVHTGELFF. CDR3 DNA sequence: TGTGCCAGCAGTCAGGTGCACACCGGGGAGCTGTTTTTT.

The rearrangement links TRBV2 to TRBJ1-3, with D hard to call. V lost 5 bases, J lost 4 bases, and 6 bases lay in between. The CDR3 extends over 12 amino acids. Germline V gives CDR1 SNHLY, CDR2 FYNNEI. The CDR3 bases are TGTGCCAGCAGTACCCGGGGAAACACCATATATTTT. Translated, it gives CASSTRGNTIYF.

In DNA, the CDR3 is TGTGCCAGCAGTGCGAGACTAGCTGTCGACTCCTACGAGCAGTACGTC. It specifies CASSARLAVDSYEQYV. The rearrangement uses TRBV28 and TRBJ2-7; 7 bases are a match to TRBD2. Germline CDR1 reads MDHEN; CDR2 reads SYDVKM. The V and J ends lost 5 bases and 0 bases, in that order; junction bases with no gene match: 10. The CDR3 has 16 amino acids.

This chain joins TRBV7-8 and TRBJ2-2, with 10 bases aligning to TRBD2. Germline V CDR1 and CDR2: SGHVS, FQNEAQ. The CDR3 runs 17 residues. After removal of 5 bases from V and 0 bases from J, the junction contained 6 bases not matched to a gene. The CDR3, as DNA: TGTGCCAGCAGCAGTAGCGGGGGGCCGGCGAACACCGGGGAGCTGTTTTTT. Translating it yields CASSSSGGPANTGELFF.

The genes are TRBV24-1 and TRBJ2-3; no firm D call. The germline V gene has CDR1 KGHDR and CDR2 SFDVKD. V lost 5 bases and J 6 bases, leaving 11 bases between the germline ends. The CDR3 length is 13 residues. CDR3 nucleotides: TGTGCCACCAGTGGTGCCCCCTTGGATACGCAGTATTTT. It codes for CATSGAPLDTQYF.

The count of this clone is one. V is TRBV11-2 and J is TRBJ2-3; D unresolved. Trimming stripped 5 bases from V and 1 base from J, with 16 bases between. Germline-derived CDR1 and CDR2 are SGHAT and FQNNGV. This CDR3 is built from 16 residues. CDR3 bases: TGTGCCAGCAGCCCCGCAAGGGAACCAGGCACAGATACGCAGTATTTT. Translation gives CASSPAREPGTDTQYF. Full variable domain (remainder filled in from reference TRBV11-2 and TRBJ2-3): EAGVAQSPRYKIIEKRQSVAFWCNPISGHATLYWYQQILGQGPKLLIQFQNNGVVDDSQLPKDRFSAERLKGVDSTLKIQPAKLEDSAVYLCASSPAREPGTDTQYFGPGTRLTVL.

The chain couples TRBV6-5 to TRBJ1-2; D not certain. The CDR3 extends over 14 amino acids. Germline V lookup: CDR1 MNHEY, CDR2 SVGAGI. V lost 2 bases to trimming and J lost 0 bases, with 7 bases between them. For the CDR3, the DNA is TGTGCCAGCAGTTACGGTCCAGCTAACTATGGCTACACCTTC. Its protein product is CASSYGPANYGYTF.

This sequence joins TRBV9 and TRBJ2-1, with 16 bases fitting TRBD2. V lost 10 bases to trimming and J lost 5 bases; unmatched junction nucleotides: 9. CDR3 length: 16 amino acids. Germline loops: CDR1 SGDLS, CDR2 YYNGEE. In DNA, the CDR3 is TGTGCCTCAAAGCCGGGACTAGCGGGGGGGAACAATGAGCAGTTCTTC. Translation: CASKPGLAGGNNEQFF. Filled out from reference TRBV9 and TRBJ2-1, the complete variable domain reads DSGVTQTPKHLITATGQRVTLRCSPRSGDLSVYWYQQSLDQGLQFLIQYYNGEERAKGNILERFSAQQFPDLHSELNLSSLELGDSALYFCASKPGLAGGNNEQFFGPGTRLTVL.